These 26 T cell receptor beta chains share one sample of origin, sequenced in a study of blood T cell repertoires in COVID-19. Only in-frame clones appear in the TCRdb table, and some are missing; sequencing was by immunoSEQ multiplex PCR. The sample yields about 260,000 clones, about 89% seen once. Sequenced input: peripheral blood. The receptor set was obtained from a woman in her forties who had recovered from COVID-19.

The rearrangement uses TRBV30 and TRBJ2-3; 9 bases match TRBD1. Losses at the gene ends were 5 bases for V and 3 bases for J; bases not matched to a gene: 6. This CDR3 spans 14 amino acids. Germline CDR1 reads GTSNPN; CDR2 reads SVGIG (reference sequence). The DNA for the CDR3 is TGTGCCTGGTCGACAGGGGGACTTACAGATACGCAGTATTTT. The encoded protein is CAWSTGGLTDTQYF.

The chain employs TRBV7-9 and TRBJ2-2; TRBD1 aligns across 7 bases. The CDR3 loop spans 14 amino acids. V was clipped by 8 bases and J by 0 bases; unmatched bases: 3. Germline CDR1 and CDR2: SEHNR and FQNEAQ (reference sequence). CDR3 bases: TGTGCCAGCGTAGGGACAGCGAACACCGGGGAGCTGTTTTTT. It specifies CASVGTANTGELFF.

The chain recombines TRBV3-1 (or the pseudogene TRBV3-2) with TRBJ2-7; possibly TRBD1 for D (5 bases). The V gene's germline CDR1 is LGHDT and CDR2 YNNKEL (reference sequence). The CDR3 covers 13 residues. V was pared by 2 bases and J by 9 bases, with 14 bases between. CDR3 region: CASSQHTTDAQYF. The CDR3 DNA follows: TGTGCCAGCAGCCAACACACGACAGATGCGCAGTACTTC.

The chain joins TRBV7-8 to TRBJ2-1; the match to TRBD1 covers 7 bases. After removal of 4 bases from V and 4 bases from J, the junction contained 4 bases not matched to a gene. Germline lookup yields CDR1 SGHVS and CDR2 FQNEAQ. The CDR3 is 14 residues long. CDR3 nucleotide sequence: TGTGCCAGCAGCTCCTGGACAGGATACAATGAGCAGTTCTTC. Amino acids: CASSSWTGYNEQFF.

The rearrangement joins TRBV18 to TRBJ2-7, with D maybe TRBD1 (5 bases). The germline V gene encodes CDR1 KGHSH and CDR2 LQKENI. With 3 bases removed from V and 5 bases from J, the gap between germline ends came to 8 bases. CDR3 length equals 12 residues. This CDR3 reads CASSPARDEQYF. For the CDR3, the DNA is TGTGCCAGCTCACCCGCCAGGGACGAGCAGTACTTC. Supplemented by reference TRBV18 and TRBJ2-7, the full variable domain reads NAGVMQNPRHLVRRRGQEARLRCSPMKGHSHVYWYRQLPEEGLKFMVYLQKENIIDESGMPKERFSAEFPKEGPSILRIQQVVRGDSAAYFCASSPARDEQYFGPGTRLTVT.

The chain is built from TRBV14 and TRBJ1-2; possible D gene TRBD1, 6 bases. The germline CDR1 and CDR2 sequences are SGHDN and FVKESK. This CDR3 is built from 13 residues. Between the trimmed V and J ends, which lost 1 base and 4 bases, there was a span of 7 bases. The CDR3 region is CASSQGQAYGYTF. Written as DNA, the CDR3 is TGTGCCAGCAGCCAAGGACAGGCCTATGGCTACACCTTC.

V gene TRBV27 combines with J gene TRBJ2-7, with 12 bases lining up with TRBD1. The germline V gene encodes CDR1 MNHEY and CDR2 SMNVEV (reference sequence). J gave up 6 bases and V 5 bases, and 11 bases lay outside the gene matches. This CDR3 spans 16 amino acids. Written as DNA, the CDR3 is TGTGCCAGCAGTCGGGGGGACAGGGGGCCCCTTCGCGAGCAGTACTTC. This encodes CASSRGDRGPLREQYF.

The DNA for the CDR3 is TGTGCCAGCAGTCCCCGAGGCAGGGGCCTCGGTGGCTACACCTTC. Protein product: CASSPRGRGLGGYTF. This chain links TRBV6-5 with TRBJ1-2, with D tentatively TRBD1 (6 bases). The germline V gene has CDR1 MNHEY and CDR2 SVGAGI. Trimming cost V 5 bases and J 7 bases, with 20 bases left between them. The CDR3 is made up of 15 amino acids.

The gene calls are TRBV5-5 and TRBJ1-2; a possible D gene is TRBD1 (5 bases). Germline loops: CDR1 SGHKS, CDR2 YYEKEE (reference sequence). Trimming cost V 3 bases and J 2 bases, with 8 bases left between them. The length of the CDR3 is 13 residues. DNA of the CDR3: TGTGCCAGCAGCTGGGGGGTAAACTATGGCTACACCTTC. Translated, it gives CASSWGVNYGYTF.

The chain joins TRBV6-5 to TRBJ2-5; D is perhaps TRBD2 (6 bases). Germline CDR1 is MNHEY and CDR2 is SVGAGI. V lost 4 bases and J 4 bases, leaving 13 bases between the germline ends. The CDR3 contains 14 residues. CDR3 in DNA: TGTGCCAGCAGTTTCGGGCGGGGTGGAGAGACCCAGTACTTC. Protein: CASSFGRGGETQYF.

The chain uses TRBV14 and TRBJ2-1; TRBD2 matches 9 bases. J lost 3 bases, V lost 2 bases, and 8 bases had no gene match. This CDR3 contains 17 residues. Germline assignment: CDR1 SGHDN and CDR2 FVKESK. CDR3 nucleotide sequence: TGTGCCAGCAGCCAACTTCAAGCGGGGGGCCTCTACAATGAGCAGTTCTTC. This translates into CASSQLQAGGLYNEQFF. Full variable domain (rest looked up from reference TRBV14 and TRBJ2-1): EAGVTQFPSHSVIEKGQTVTLRCDPISGHDNLYWYRRVMGKEIKFLLHFVKESKQDESGMPNNRFLAERTGGTYSTLKVQPAELEDSGVYFCASSQLQAGGLYNEQFFGPGTRLTVL.

This sequence joins TRBV11-3 and TRBJ2-5, with 11 bases aligning to TRBD2. V dropped 2 bases and J dropped 5; count of bases not matched to a gene: 10. The CDR3 totals 17 residues. CDR1 is SGHNT, CDR2 YENEEA, per germline. Here the CDR3 DNA reads TGTGCCAGCAGCTTATATACTAGCGGGGGCCCGGGGGAGACCCAGTACTTC. It specifies CASSLYTSGGPGETQYF. The complete variable domain, with remaining parts taken from reference TRBV11-3 and TRBJ2-5, reads EAGVVQSPRYKIIEKKQPVAFWCNPISGHNTLYWYLQNLGQGPELLIRYENEEAVDDSQLPKDRFSAERLKGVDSTLKIQPAELGDSAVYLCASSLYTSGGPGETQYFGPGTRLLVL.

The J gene is TRBJ2-1, the V gene TRBV5-1, with 8 nucleotides matching TRBD2. The CDR3 is 16 amino acids. J lost 4 bases, V lost 0 bases, and 6 bases had no gene match. Germline CDR1 is SGHRS and CDR2 is YFSETQ. Written as DNA, the CDR3 is TGCGCCAGCAGCTTGGCGGCGGGGGGCACATACAATGAGCAGTTCTTC. Translating it yields CASSLAAGGTYNEQFF.

V usage is TRBV2 and J usage is TRBJ1-1; D uncertain. The CDR3 covers 13 residues. In germline, CDR1 is SNHLY, CDR2 FYNNEI. The V end was cut by 8 bases, the J end by 2 bases, with 12 bases between. DNA for the CDR3: TGTGCCAGCGGGCTAACGCGAAACACTGAAGCTTTCTTT. As protein: CASGLTRNTEAFF.

This clone was counted a few times. The CDR3 loop is CASRSTGSNYGYTF. The CDR3 nucleotides are TGTGCCAGCAGATCGACGGGGAGTAACTATGGCTACACCTTC. This chain connects TRBV2 to TRBJ1-2; D gene unclear. Germline CDR1 is SNHLY and CDR2 is FYNNEI. The CDR3 totals 14 residues. Trimming removed 6 bases from V and 1 base from J, with 12 bases in between.

The rearrangement joins TRBV20-1 to TRBJ1-1; no firm D call. CDR1 is DFQATT, CDR2 SNEGSKA, per germline (reference sequence). Trimming took off 5 bases at V and 4 bases at J, with 8 bases between the two ends. There are 11 residues in the CDR3. This chain's CDR3 is CSAPTPTEAFF. CDR3 DNA sequence: TGCAGTGCTCCCACACCCACTGAAGCTTTCTTT.

The V gene is TRBV5-5, the J gene TRBJ2-1; TRBD1 might be the D (7 bases). This CDR3 spans 15 amino acids. CDR1 is SGHKS, CDR2 YYEKEE, per germline (reference sequence). V lost 4 bases and J 6 bases, leaving 17 bases between the germline ends. The CDR3 DNA reads TGTGCCAGCAGCCCCCTCAGGGGGGTAGGCAATGAGCAGTTCTTC. It is translated as CASSPLRGVGNEQFF.

This chain joins TRBV3-1 (or the pseudogene TRBV3-2) and TRBJ1-4; no reliable D call. The CDR3 covers 18 residues. The germline V gene has CDR1 LGHDT and CDR2 YNNKEL (reference sequence). Trimming stripped 0 bases from V and 7 bases from J, with 21 bases between. The CDR3: CASSQELSYPSGIEKLFF. The DNA of the CDR3 is TGTGCCAGCAGCCAAGAATTATCTTATCCATCGGGGATTGAAAAACTGTTTTTT.

This chain uses TRBV21-1 with TRBJ1-5. TRBV21-1 is termed a pseudogene. The CDR3 has 14 amino acids. This CDR3 reads CASSKARKNQPQHF. DNA for the CDR3: TGTGCCAGCAGCAAAGCGCGAAAGAATCAGCCCCAGCATTTT.

The chain joins TRBV4-3 to TRBJ2-6; a weak D match, TRBD1 (5 bases). Germline V CDR1 and CDR2: LGHNA, YSLEER. V was trimmed by 4 bases and J by 2 bases, leaving 12 bases between them. The CDR3 extends over 16 amino acids. The CDR3 region is CASSRMGLAGANVLTF. The CDR3 nucleotides read TGCGCCAGCAGCCGCATGGGGCTGGCTGGGGCCAACGTCCTGACTTTC.

The CDR3 DNA reads TGTGCCAGCAGTTACAAGGTGGTAGGAGAACTGTTTTTT. This encodes CASSYKVVGELFF. The rearrangement uses TRBV6-6 and TRBJ1-4; D remains ambiguous. This CDR3 has 13 residues. Germline V gene data show CDR1 as MNHNY and CDR2 as SVGAGI (reference sequence). The germline V and J ends were trimmed by 2 bases and 12 bases, with 13 bases remaining between them.

This clone appeared a few times. This sequence joins TRBV7-8 and TRBJ2-7; possible D gene TRBD2, 6 bases. Trimming pared 4 bases from V and 0 bases from J, leaving 13 bases between. Germline CDR1 and CDR2: SGHVS and FQNEAQ. CDR3 size: 15 residues. In DNA form, the CDR3 reads TGTGCCAGCAGCTCTCGATGGGGAGGCTCCTACGAGCAGTACTTC. It encodes CASSSRWGGSYEQYF.

The genes are TRBV24-1 and TRBJ1-2; D remains ambiguous. CDR3 length equals 12 residues. Per the germline V gene, CDR1 is KGHDR and CDR2 is SFDVKD. The V gene lost 3 bases and the J gene lost 8 bases, with 9 bases spanning the gap. In DNA form, the CDR3 reads TGTGCCACCAGTGATGGGAGGTGGGGCTACACCTTC. It codes for CATSDGRWGYTF.

This chain connects TRBV14 to TRBJ2-5, with TRBD1 matching over 7 bases. Trimming cost V 1 base and J 5 bases; bases outside gene matches: 10. This CDR3 has 16 residues. Looked up from germline, CDR1 is SGHDN and CDR2 is FVKESK. CDR3 in amino acids: CASSQAVGRGWETQYF. The DNA for the CDR3 is TGTGCCAGCAGCCAAGCGGTCGGCAGGGGGTGGGAGACCCAGTACTTC. The whole variable domain, filled in from reference TRBV14 and TRBJ2-5, reads EAGVTQFPSHSVIEKGQTVTLRCDPISGHDNLYWYRRVMGKEIKFLLHFVKESKQDESGMPNNRFLAERTGGTYSTLKVQPAELEDSGVYFCASSQAVGRGWETQYFGPGTRLLVL.

The chain joins TRBV6-5 to TRBJ1-1; a possible D gene is TRBD1 (5 bases). The germline V and J ends were trimmed by 7 bases and 7 bases, with 13 bases remaining between them. CDR3 size: 12 residues. Germline V CDR1 and CDR2: MNHEY, SVGAGI. CDR3 sequence (DNA): TGTGCCAGCACCCCCTCGGGGGGTGAAGCTTTCTTT. Translating it yields CASTPSGGEAFF.

The rearrangement uses TRBV7-5 and TRBJ2-1; no DNA check was done on the table's D call, TRBD2. TRBV7-5 is assigned pseudogene status. This CDR3 is 18 amino acids long. CDR3: CARSRWVDPAGGRYEQFF. CDR3 DNA: TGTGCCAGAAGCCGTTGGGTGGATCCGGCGGGGGGGCGGTATGAGCAGTTCTTC.